A single sample is the source of the 10 T cell receptor beta chains below, sequenced in a study of shared clonotypes between healthy human individuals. Sequencing used immunoSEQ multiplex PCR; TCRdb keeps in-frame clones, though not all of them. The sample yields some 790,000 clones, just under 75% seen once. The sample was memory CD4+ T cells sorted from blood. Subset noted: CD45RA-negative fraction. The origin of the receptors is a woman aged 30 to 39 in good health.

In this sample, this clone turned up many times. V usage is TRBV7-6 and J usage is TRBJ1-2; possible D gene TRBD1, 6 bases. This CDR3 region has 15 residues. Germline V gene sequence: CDR1 SGHVS, CDR2 FNYEAQ. V was cut by 0 bases and J by 4 bases, with 12 bases left in between. The DNA of the CDR3 is TGTGCCAGCAGCTTAGCGGAAGGGGGGATCTATGGCTACACCTTC. This sequence encodes CASSLAEGGIYGYTF.

The chain carries TRBV11-2 and TRBJ2-2, with 9 bases aligning to TRBD2. V dropped 5 bases and J dropped 1; count of bases not matched to a gene: 11. This CDR3 spans 18 amino acids. Germline CDR1 is SGHAT and CDR2 is FQNNGV. The CDR3 region has the DNA TGTGCCAGCAGCCGAATGTGGGTAGCGGGAGAGAACACCGGGGAGCTGTTTTTT. This codes for CASSRMWVAGENTGELFF.

The V call is TRBV7-9, the J call TRBJ2-7, with TRBD2 matching 9 bases. V lost 1 base, J lost 6 bases, and 4 bases stayed unmatched. The CDR3 totals 14 residues. Germline CDR1 is SEHNR and CDR2 is FQNEAQ (reference sequence). The CDR3 here is CASSLGLAAGEQYF. CDR3 bases: TGTGCCAGCAGCTTAGGACTAGCGGCCGGCGAGCAGTACTTC.

This clone was seen many times. Distinct nucleotide sequences in the sample also encode this CDR3. The chain is built from TRBV5-1 and TRBJ2-3; 7 nucleotides agree with TRBD1. The CDR3 length is 16 residues. Per germline, CDR1 SGHRS and CDR2 YFSETQ. The J segment lost 2 bases and the V segment lost 0 bases, leaving 6 bases of the junction unmatched. DNA for the CDR3: TGCGCCAGCAGCTTGGGACAGGGCGCCTCCACAGATACGCAGTATTTT. Its translation: CASSLGQGASTDTQYF. The variable domain in full, with the rest retrieved from reference TRBV5-1 and TRBJ2-3, is KAGVTQTPRYLIKTRGQQVTLSCSPISGHRSVSWYQQTPGQGLQFLFEYFSETQRNKGNFPGRFSGRQFSNSRSEMNVSTLELGDSALYLCASSLGQGASTDTQYFGPGTRLTVL.

The chain is built from TRBV27 and TRBJ2-3; 9 bases are shared with TRBD2. CDR3 size: 15 residues. Germline V gene sequence: CDR1 MNHEY, CDR2 SMNVEV (reference sequence). V shed 5 bases, J shed 1 base, and the junction held 4 bases outside the gene matches. The CDR3 DNA sequence: TGTGCCAGCAGTCTAAGGACTAGCGGCACAGATACGCAGTATTTT. This encodes CASSLRTSGTDTQYF.

This clone was found a few times. The chain recombines TRBV2 with TRBJ1-4, with D possibly TRBD1 on 5 matching bases. Germline lookup yields CDR1 SNHLY and CDR2 FYNNEI. This CDR3 contains 15 residues. The ends were cut back, 7 bases at V and 7 bases at J, with 19 bases in the middle. CDR3 loop: CASTPGPQGFEKLFF. In DNA form, the CDR3 reads TGTGCCAGCACTCCGGGCCCCCAGGGTTTTGAAAAACTGTTTTTT.

V usage is TRBV7-9 and J usage is TRBJ1-1; 10 nucleotides agree with TRBD1. The V gene's germline CDR1 is SEHNR and CDR2 FQNEAQ (reference sequence). This CDR3 is 15 amino acids long. V dropped 5 bases and J dropped 6; count of bases not matched to a gene: 9. CDR3 DNA: TGTGCCAGCAGCATCGGGACAGGGGAAATCTCTGAAGCTTTCTTT. It specifies CASSIGTGEISEAFF. The full variable domain, with the rest looked up from reference TRBV7-9 and TRBJ1-1, is DTGVSQNPRHKITKRGQNVTFRCDPISEHNRLYWYRQTLGQGPEFLTYFQNEAQLEKSRLLSDRFSAERPKGSFSTLEIQRTEQGDSAMYLCASSIGTGEISEAFFGQGTRLTVV.

A few counts support this clone. The rearrangement links TRBV18 to TRBJ2-2; TRBD1 matches 7 bases. CDR1 and CDR2 (germline): KGHSH, LQKENI. The CDR3 has 14 amino acids. The ends lost 2 bases at V and 7 bases at J; junction bases unmatched: 4. In nucleotides, the CDR3 is TGTGCCAGCTCACCAAAGGGGGCTGGCGGGGAGCTGTTTTTT. Translating gives CASSPKGAGGELFF.

The gene calls are TRBV2 and TRBJ1-2; D is ambiguous. The CDR3 length is 14 residues. The V gene lost 7 bases and the J gene lost 0 bases, with 12 bases spanning the gap. The germline V gene has CDR1 SNHLY and CDR2 FYNNEI. Here the CDR3 reads CASTRAGANYGYTF. CDR3 bases: TGTGCCAGCACTCGGGCAGGAGCTAACTATGGCTACACCTTC. Variable domain in full (rest from reference TRBV2 and TRBJ1-2): EPEVTQTPSHQVTQMGQEVILRCVPISNHLYFYWYRQILGQKVEFLVSFYNNEISEKSEIFDDQFSVERPDGSNFTLKIRSTKLEDSAMYFCASTRAGANYGYTFGSGTRLTVV.

The chain joins TRBV11-2 to TRBJ2-1, with 10 nucleotides matching TRBD2. The V segment lost 0 bases and the J segment 9 bases; nucleotides outside the gene matches: 5. Germline V lookup: CDR1 SGHAT, CDR2 FQNNGV. This CDR3 is 15 amino acids long. CDR3 protein: CASSLDLAGEGEQFF. For the CDR3, the DNA is TGTGCCAGCAGCTTAGATCTAGCGGGAGAAGGTGAGCAGTTCTTC.